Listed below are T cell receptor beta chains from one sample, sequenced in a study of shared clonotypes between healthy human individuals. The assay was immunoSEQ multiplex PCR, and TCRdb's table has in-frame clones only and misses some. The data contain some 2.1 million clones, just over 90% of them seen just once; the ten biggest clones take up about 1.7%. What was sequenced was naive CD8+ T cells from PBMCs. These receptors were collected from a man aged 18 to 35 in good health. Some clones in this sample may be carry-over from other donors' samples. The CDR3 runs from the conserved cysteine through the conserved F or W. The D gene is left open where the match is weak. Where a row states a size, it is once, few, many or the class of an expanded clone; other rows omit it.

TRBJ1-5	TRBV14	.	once	TGTGCCAGCAGCCATCGTCAGACTCACTATAAAAATAATCAGTCCGAGCCCCAGCATTTT	CASSHRQTHYKNNQSEPQHF
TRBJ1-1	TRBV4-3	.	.	TGCGCCAGCAGCCAAGATATTGGGGCCAACACTGAAGCTTTCTTT	CASSQDIGANTEAFF
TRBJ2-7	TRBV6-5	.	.	TGTGCCAGCAGCCCAGACGGTGATGGGGACGAGCAGTACTTC	CASSPDGDGDEQYF
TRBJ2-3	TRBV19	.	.	TGTGCCAGTAGTACAGATACGCAGTATTTT	CASSTDTQYF
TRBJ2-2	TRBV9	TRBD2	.	TGTGCCAGCAGCGGCCTGGGGACTAGCGGGGTGAACACCGGGGAGCTGTTTTTT	CASSGLGTSGVNTGELFF
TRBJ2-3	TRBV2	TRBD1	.	TGTGCCAGCAGGGCAGTGGGACAGAGCACAGATACGCAGTATTTT	CASRAVGQSTDTQYF
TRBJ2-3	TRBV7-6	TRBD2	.	TGTGCCAGCAGCCGGGCATTAGCGGGAGTCACAGATACGCAGTATTTT	CASSRALAGVTDTQYF
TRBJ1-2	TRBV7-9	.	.	TGTGCCAGCAGCTCCCCGTACCCGTTGTCCTATGGCTACACCTTC	CASSSPYPLSYGYTF
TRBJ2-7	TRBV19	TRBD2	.	TGTGCCAGTAGTATAACGAGCGGGAGTTACGAGCAGTACTTC	CASSITSGSYEQYF
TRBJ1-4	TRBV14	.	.	TGTGCCAGCAGCCAAGGACTACGCGAGGAAAAACTGTTTTTT	CASSQGLREEKLFF
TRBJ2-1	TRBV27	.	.	TGTGCCAGCAGCGGGACTGGCATCTACAATGAGCAGTTCTTC	CASSGTGIYNEQFF
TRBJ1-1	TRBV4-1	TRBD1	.	TGTGCCAGCAGCCCTAGCACAGGGGGCGGCCCTGAAGCTTTCTTT	CASSPSTGGGPEAFF
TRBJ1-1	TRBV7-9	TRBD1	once	TGTGCCAGCAGCTTACAGACAGGGGGGTACACTGAAGCTTTCTTT	CASSLQTGGYTEAFF
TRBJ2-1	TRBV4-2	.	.	TGTGCCAGCAGCCCCATTGGGACGGGAAATGAGCAGTTCTTC	CASSPIGTGNEQFF
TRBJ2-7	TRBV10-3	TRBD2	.	TGTGCCATCAGTACCCATATGGGGGCTAGCGGGAGGAATAGCTACGAGCAGTACTTC	CAISTHMGASGRNSYEQYF
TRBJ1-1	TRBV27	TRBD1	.	TGTGCCAGCAGCTTGGGACAGCGGAACACTGAAGCTTTCTTT	CASSLGQRNTEAFF
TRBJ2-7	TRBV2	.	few	TGTGCCAGCAGTGCAGACGAGCAGTACTTC	CASSADEQYF
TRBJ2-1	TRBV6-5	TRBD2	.	TGTGCCAGCAGTTTACTAGCGGGTTCCTACAATGAGCAGTTCTTC	CASSLLAGSYNEQFF
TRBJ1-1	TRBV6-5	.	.	TGTGCCAGCAGTTACTCGGTCGGGGTTCCCACTGAAGCTTTCTTT	CASSYSVGVPTEAFF
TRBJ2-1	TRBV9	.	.	TGTGCCAGCAGCGCAACAGGGAGGTGGGATGAGCAGTTCTTC	CASSATGRWDEQFF
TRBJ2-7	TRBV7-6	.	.	TGTGCCAGCAGCTTAGCAGGGGCTTTGTACGAGCAGTACTTC	CASSLAGALYEQYF
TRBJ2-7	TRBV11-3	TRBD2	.	TGTGCCAGCAGCCCGGACAGCGGGAGGGCCAGGGAGCAGTACTTC	CASSPDSGRAREQYF
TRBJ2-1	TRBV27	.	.	TGTGCCAGCAGTTTAGCCATCTCCTACAATGAGCAGTTCTTC	CASSLAISYNEQFF
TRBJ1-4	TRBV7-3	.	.	TGTGCCAGCAGCCCGGGGACAACAACTAATGAAAAACTGTTTTTT	CASSPGTTTNEKLFF
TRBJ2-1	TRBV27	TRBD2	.	TGTGCCAGCACAAGGACTAGCGGGACGCAGAATGAGCAGTTCTTC	CASTRTSGTQNEQFF
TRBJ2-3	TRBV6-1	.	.	TGTGCCAGCAGTGAACTAGGGTGGGCTAGCGGCACAGATACGCAGTATTTT	CASSELGWASGTDTQYF
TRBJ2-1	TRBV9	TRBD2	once	TGTGCCAGCAGCGTACTGCTAGCGGGTGGAGAGCAGTTCTTC	CASSVLLAGGEQFF
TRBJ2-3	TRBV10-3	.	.	TGTGCCATCAGTACTGGGAGGTGGACAGATACGCAGTATTTT	CAISTGRWTDTQYF
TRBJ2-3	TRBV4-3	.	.	TGCGCCAGCAGCCAACTCCGAGGTGGCACAGATACGCAGTATTTT	CASSQLRGGTDTQYF
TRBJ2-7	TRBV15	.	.	TGTGCCACCAGAGACACCGGGGACGAGCAGTACTTC	CATRDTGDEQYF
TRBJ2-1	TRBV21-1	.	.	TGTGCCAGCAGCACACGACTAGCGGGGGAAACCTACAATGAGCAGTTCTTC	CASSTRLAGETYNEQFF
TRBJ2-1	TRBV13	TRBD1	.	TGTGCCAGCAGCTTAGGTATGGGACAGGGGTGGGATGAGCAGTTCTTC	CASSLGMGQGWDEQFF
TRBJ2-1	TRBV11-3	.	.	TGTGCCAGCAGCTCGTGGGCGCTCGGAAATGAGCAGTTCTTC	CASSSWALGNEQFF
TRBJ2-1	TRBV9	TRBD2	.	TGTGCCAGCAGCGTAGTGGGAGGGGCTAGCTCCTACAATGAGCAGTTCTTC	CASSVVGGASSYNEQFF
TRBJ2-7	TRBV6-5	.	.	TGTGCCAGCAGTTACTCCAATCCGGTCTCCTACGAGCAGTACTTC	CASSYSNPVSYEQYF
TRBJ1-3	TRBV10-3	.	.	TGTGCCATCAGTGAGTCGCGGACCTCTGGAAACACCATATATTTT	CAISESRTSGNTIYF
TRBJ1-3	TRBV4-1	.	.	TGCGCCAGCAGCCCTTCACTGACAGCGCTCTCTGGAAACACCATATATTTT	CASSPSLTALSGNTIYF
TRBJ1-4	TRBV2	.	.	TGTGCCAGCACTGTATGGGGGCAAAATGAAAAACTGTTTTTT	CASTVWGQNEKLFF
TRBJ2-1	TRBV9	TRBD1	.	TGTGCCAGCAGCGGCGAACAGGGGAATGAGCAGTTCTTC	CASSGEQGNEQFF
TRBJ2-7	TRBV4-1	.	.	TGCGCCAGCAGCCTGAACTACGAGCAGTACTTC	CASSLNYEQYF
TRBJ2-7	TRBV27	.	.	TGTGCCAGCAGGCCGGGACCGACGGCCTACGAGCAGTACTTC	CASRPGPTAYEQYF
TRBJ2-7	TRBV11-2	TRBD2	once	TGTGCCAGCAGCTCGACTAGCGGAAGTTACGAGCAGTACTTC	CASSSTSGSYEQYF
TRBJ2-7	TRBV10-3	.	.	TGTGCCATCAGTGGCCGAGGTGAGCAGTACTTC	CAISGRGEQYF
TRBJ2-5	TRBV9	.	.	TGTGCCAGCAGCGCGGGGGACAGTTATATTGCCCAAGAGACCCAGTACTTC	CASSAGDSYIAQETQYF
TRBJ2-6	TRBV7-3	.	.	TGTGCCAGCAGCTACGTTGGGGGTGGGGCCAACGTCCTGACTTTC	CASSYVGGGANVLTF
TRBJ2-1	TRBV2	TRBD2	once	TGTGCCAGCATACCCTGGACGCCGGGGGGATACAATGAGCAGTTCTTC	CASIPWTPGGYNEQFF
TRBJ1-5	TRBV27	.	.	TGTGCCAGCAGTTTCTACCCTGCCCCTAGCAATCAGCCCCAGCATTTT	CASSFYPAPSNQPQHF
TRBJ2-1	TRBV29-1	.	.	TGCAGCGGAAGTGTAGGGTGGGGAGGCAATGAGCAGTTCTTC	CSGSVGWGGNEQFF
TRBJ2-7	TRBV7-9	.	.	TGTGCCAGCAGCCAAGGAACTTTACCCCCCTACGAGCAGTACTTC	CASSQGTLPPYEQYF
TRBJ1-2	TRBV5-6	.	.	TGTGCCAGCAGCTCCGGACGGCGGCTTAACTATGGCTACACCTTC	CASSSGRRLNYGYTF
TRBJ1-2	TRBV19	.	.	TGTGCCAGTAGTCTCGGGTCTTTAAGCGGCTACACCTTC	CASSLGSLSGYTF
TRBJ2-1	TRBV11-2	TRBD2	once	TGTGCCAGCAGCTTAGATACCCGACTAGCGAGCGGAGGGTACAATGAGCAGTTCTTC	CASSLDTRLASGGYNEQFF
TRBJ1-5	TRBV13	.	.	TGTGCCAGCAGCTCTAACGGGCAGCCCCAGCATTTT	CASSSNGQPQHF
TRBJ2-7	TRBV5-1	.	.	TGCGCCAGCAGCTCGACCGAACTAGACTACGAGCAGTACTTC	CASSSTELDYEQYF
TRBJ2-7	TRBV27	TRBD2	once	TGTGCCAGCAGTGAAGCGGGAGCGCCCTACGAGCAGTACTTC	CASSEAGAPYEQYF
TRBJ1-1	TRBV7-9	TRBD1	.	TGTGCCAGCAGCTTACCGACCGCGGGACAGCCGAACACTGAAGCTTTCTTT	CASSLPTAGQPNTEAFF
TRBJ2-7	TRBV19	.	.	TGTGCCAGTAGTCTAGTAGACGGTGGACAACACGAGCAGTACTTC	CASSLVDGGQHEQYF
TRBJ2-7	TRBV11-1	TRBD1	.	TGTGCCAGCAGCACGCGGACAGGGGATAGAGTCGAGCAGTACTTC	CASSTRTGDRVEQYF
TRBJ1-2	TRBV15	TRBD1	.	TGTGCCACCGCGGACAGGACTAACTATGGCTACACCTTC	CATADRTNYGYTF
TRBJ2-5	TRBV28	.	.	TGTGCCAGCAGTTTGTTGGCTGTACAAGAGACCCAGTACTTC	CASSLLAVQETQYF